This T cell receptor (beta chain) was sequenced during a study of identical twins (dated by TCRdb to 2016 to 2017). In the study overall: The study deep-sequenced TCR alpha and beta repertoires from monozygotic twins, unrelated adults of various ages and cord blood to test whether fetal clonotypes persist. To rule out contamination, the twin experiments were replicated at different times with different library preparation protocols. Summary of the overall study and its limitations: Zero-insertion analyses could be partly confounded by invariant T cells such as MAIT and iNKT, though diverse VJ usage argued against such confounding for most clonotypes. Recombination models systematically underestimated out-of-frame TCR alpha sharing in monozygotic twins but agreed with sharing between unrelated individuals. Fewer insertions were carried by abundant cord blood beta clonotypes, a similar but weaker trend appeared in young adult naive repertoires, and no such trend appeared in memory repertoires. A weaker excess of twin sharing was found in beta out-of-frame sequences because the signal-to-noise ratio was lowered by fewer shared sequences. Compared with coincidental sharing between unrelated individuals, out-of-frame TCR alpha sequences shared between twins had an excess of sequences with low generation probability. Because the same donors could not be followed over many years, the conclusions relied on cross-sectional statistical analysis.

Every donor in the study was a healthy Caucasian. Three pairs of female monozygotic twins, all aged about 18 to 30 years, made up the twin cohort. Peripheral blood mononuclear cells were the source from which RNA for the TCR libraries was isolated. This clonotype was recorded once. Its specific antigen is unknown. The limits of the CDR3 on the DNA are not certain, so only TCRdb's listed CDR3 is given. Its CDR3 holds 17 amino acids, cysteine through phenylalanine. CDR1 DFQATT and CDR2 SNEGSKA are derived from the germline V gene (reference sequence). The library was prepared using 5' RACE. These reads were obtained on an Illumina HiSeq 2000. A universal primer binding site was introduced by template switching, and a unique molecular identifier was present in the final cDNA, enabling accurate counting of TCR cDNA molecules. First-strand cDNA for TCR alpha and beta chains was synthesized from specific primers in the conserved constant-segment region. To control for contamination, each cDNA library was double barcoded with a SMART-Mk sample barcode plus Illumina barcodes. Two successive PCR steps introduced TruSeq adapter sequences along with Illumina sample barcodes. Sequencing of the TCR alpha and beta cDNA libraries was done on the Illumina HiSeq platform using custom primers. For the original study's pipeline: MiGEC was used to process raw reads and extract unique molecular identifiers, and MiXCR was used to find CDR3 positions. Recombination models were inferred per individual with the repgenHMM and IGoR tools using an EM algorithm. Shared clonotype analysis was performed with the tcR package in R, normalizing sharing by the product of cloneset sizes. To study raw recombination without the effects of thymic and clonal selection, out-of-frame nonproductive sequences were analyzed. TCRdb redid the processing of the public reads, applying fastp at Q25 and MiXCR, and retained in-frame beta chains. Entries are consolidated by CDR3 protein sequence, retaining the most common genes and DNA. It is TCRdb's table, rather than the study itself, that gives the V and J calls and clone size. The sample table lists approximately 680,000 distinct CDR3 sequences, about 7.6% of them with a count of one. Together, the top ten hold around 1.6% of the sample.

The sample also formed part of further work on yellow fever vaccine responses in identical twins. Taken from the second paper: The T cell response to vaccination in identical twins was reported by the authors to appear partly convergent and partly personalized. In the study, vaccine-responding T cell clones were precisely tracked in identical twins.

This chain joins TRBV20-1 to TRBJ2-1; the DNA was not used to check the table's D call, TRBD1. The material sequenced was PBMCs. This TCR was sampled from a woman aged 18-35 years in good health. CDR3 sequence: CCAWGQRYRSSYNEQFF.